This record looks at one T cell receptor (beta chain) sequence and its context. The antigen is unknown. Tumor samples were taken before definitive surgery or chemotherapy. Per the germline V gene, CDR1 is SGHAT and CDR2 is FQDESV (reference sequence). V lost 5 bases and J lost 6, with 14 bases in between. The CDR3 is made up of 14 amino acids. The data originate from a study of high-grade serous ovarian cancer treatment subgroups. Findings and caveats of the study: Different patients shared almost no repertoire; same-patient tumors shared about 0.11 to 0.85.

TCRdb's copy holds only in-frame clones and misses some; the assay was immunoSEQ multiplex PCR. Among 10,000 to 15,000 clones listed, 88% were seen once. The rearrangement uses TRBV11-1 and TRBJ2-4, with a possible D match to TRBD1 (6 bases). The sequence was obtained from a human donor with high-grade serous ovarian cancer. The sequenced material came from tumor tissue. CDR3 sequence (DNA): TGTGCCAGCAGCCCGCAGGGGCACGGAAACATTCAGTACTTC. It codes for CASSPQGHGNIQYF.